This T cell receptor beta chain was identified during a study of CXCR3-negative and CXCR3-positive naive CD8 T cells. Study-wide points: Both naive subsets had comparably high diversity; memory CD8+ cells much lower. Naive CXCR3-positive and CXCR3-negative cells shared similar TRBV-TRBJ usage, unlike memory cells. PBMCs showed partially decreased CXCR3 expression after cryopreservation, and most assays used fresh PBMCs.

The authors prepared UMI-labeled TRB cDNA libraries by 5' RACE. No DNA is given; TCRdb re-called the 5' RACE reads and lists each CDR3 protein once. This table holds 20,000 to 25,000 distinct CDR3 sequences. On this clonotype itself: Antigen specificity is unknown.

At a few hundred thousand cells each, triplicate sorts were carried out for each CD8+ T cell subset. This CDR3 spans 15 amino acids. The germline V gene encodes CDR1 SEHNR and CDR2 FQNEAQ (reference sequence). What was sequenced was memory CD8+ T cells from blood. The TCR sequence derives from a human donor in good health. Some clones in this sample may be carry-over from other donors' samples. The chain carries TRBV7-9 and TRBJ2-7; with no DNA, the TCRdb D assignment of TRBD1 cannot be verified. The CDR3 is CASSNPGTGAYEQYF.